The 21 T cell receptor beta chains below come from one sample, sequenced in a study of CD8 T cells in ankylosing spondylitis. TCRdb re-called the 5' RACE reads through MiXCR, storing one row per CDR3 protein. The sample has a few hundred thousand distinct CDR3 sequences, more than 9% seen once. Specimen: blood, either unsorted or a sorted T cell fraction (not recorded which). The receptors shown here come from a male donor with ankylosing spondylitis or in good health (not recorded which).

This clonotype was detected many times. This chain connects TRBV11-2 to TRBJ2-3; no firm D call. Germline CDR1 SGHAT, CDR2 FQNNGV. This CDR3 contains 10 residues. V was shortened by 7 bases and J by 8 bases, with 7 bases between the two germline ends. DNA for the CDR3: TGTGCCAGCAACAAGGGTACGCAGTATTTT. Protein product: CASNKGTQYF.

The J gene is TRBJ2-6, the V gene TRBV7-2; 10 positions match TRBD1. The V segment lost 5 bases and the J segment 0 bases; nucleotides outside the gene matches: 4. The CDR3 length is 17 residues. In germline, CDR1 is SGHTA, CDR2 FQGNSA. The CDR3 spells CASSRGTGDSGANVLTF. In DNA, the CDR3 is TGTGCCAGCAGCCGAGGGACAGGGGACTCTGGGGCCAACGTCCTGACTTTC.

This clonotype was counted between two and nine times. CDR3 amino acids: CATSDARAGDYNEQFF. The CDR3 nucleotides are TGTGCCACCAGTGATGCCCGGGCGGGGGACTACAATGAGCAGTTCTTC. The genes are TRBV24-1 and TRBJ2-1, with 7 bases identical to TRBD2. Germline V CDR1 and CDR2: KGHDR, SFDVKD. This CDR3 region has 16 residues. V gave up 3 bases and J gave up 3 bases; unmatched junction bases: 7.

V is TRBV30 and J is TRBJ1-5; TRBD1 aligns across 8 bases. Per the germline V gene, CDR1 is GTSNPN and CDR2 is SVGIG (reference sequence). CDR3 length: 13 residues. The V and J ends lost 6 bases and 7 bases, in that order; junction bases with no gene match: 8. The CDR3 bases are TGTGCCTGCGCGACAGGGGAGGAACAGCCCCAGCATTTT. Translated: CACATGEEQPQHF.

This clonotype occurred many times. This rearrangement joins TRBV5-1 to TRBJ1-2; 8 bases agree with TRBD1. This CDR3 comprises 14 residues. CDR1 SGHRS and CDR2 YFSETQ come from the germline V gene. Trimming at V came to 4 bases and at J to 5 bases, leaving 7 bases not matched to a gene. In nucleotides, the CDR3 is TGCGCCAGCAGCATCACCGGGACAGGTTATGGCTACACCTTC. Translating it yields CASSITGTGYGYTF. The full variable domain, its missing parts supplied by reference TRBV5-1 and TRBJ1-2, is KAGVTQTPRYLIKTRGQQVTLSCSPISGHRSVSWYQQTPGQGLQFLFEYFSETQRNKGNFPGRFSGRQFSNSRSEMNVSTLELGDSALYLCASSITGTGYGYTFGSGTRLTVV.

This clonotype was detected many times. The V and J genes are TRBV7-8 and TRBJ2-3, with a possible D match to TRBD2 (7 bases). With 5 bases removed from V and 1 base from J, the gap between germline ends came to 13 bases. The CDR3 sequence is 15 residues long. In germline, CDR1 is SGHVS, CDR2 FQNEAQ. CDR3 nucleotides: TGTGCCAGCAGCCCCCGGGGGGCCCGCACAGATACGCAGTATTTT. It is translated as CASSPRGARTDTQYF.

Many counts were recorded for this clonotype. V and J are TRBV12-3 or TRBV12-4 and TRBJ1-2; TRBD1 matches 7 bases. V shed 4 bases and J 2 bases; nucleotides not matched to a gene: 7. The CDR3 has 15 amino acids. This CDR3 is CASSSQGEGNYGYTF. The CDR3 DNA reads TGTGCCAGCAGTTCCCAGGGGGAGGGGAACTATGGCTACACCTTC.

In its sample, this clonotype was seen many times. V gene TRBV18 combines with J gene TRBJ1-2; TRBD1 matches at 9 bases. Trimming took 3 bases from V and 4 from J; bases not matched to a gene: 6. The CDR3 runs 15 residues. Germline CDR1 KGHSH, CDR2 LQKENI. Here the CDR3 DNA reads TGTGCCAGCTCACCGACAGGGGGAGAAGGCTATGGCTACACCTTC. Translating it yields CASSPTGGEGYGYTF.

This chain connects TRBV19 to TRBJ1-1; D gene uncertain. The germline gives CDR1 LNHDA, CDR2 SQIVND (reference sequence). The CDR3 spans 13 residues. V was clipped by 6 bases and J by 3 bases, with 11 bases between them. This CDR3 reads CASSPAPHTEAFF. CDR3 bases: TGTGCCAGTAGCCCGGCTCCACACACTGAAGCTTTCTTT.

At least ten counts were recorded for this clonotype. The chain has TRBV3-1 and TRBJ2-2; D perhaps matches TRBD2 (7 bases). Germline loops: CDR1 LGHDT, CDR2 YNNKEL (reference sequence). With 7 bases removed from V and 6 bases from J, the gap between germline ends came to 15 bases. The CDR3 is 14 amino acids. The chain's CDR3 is CASTLNGGPGELFF. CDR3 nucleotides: TGTGCCAGCACCCTAAACGGGGGGCCCGGGGAGCTGTTTTTT.

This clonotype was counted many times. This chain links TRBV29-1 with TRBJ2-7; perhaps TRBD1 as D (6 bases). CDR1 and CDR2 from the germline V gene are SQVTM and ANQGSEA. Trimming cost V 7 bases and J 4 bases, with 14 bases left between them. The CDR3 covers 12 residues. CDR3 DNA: TGCAGCGCAAGGGACAACCCTTACGAGCAGTACTTC. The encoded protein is CSARDNPYEQYF.

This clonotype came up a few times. CDR3 DNA sequence: TGTGCCAGCTCTGCCGGCGGGGAGGGGACTGAAGCTTTCTTT. Translated: CASSAGGEGTEAFF. The rearrangement uses TRBV18 and TRBJ1-1, with D possibly TRBD1 on 5 matching bases. The V and J ends lost 6 bases and 5 bases respectively, with 16 bases between them. The CDR3 totals 14 residues. Germline CDR1 and CDR2: KGHSH and LQKENI.

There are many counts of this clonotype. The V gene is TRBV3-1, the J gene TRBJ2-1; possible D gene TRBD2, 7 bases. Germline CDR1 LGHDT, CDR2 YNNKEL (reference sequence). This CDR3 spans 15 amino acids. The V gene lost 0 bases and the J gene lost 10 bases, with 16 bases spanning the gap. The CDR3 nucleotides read TGTGCCAGCAGCCAAGATAGTGGGGGGGCGAGAGAGCAGTTCTTC. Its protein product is CASSQDSGGAREQFF.

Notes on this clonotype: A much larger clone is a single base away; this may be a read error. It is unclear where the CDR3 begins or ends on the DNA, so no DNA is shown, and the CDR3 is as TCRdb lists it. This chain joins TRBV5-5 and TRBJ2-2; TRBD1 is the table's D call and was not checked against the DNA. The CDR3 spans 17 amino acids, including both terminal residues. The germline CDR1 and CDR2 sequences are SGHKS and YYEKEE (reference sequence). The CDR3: CASSSRWGLGNTGELLF.

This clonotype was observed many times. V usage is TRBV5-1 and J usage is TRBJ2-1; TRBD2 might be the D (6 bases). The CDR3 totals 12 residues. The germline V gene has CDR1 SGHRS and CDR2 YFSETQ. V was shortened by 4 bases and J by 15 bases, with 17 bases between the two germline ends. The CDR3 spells CASSTSTSSSFF. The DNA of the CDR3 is TGCGCCAGCAGCACCTCGACTAGTTCTTCGTTCTTC. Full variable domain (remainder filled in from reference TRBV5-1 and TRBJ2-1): KAGVTQTPRYLIKTRGQQVTLSCSPISGHRSVSWYQQTPGQGLQFLFEYFSETQRNKGNFPGRFSGRQFSNSRSEMNVSTLELGDSALYLCASSTSTSSSFFGPGTRLTVL.

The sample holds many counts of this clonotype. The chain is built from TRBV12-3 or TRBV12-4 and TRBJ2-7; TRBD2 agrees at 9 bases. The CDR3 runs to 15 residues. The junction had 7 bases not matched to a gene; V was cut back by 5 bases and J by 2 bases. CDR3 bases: TGTGCCAGCAGTGACAGCGGGGGGCTTCCCTACGAGCAGTACTTC. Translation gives CASSDSGGLPYEQYF.

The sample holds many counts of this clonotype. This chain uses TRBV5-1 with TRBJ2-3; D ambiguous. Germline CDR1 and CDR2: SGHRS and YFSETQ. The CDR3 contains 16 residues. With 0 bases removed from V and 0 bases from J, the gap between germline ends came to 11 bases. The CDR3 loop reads CASSLDRPPSTDTQYF. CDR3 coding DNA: TGCGCCAGCAGCTTGGATCGGCCTCCTAGCACAGATACGCAGTATTTT.

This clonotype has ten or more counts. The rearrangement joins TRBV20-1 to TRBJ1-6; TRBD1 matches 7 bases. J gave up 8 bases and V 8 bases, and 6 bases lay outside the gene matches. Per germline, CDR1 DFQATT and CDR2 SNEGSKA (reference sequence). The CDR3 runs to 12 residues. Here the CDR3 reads CSPRTGDSPLHF. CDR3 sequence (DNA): TGCAGTCCACGGACAGGAGATTCACCCCTCCACTTT.

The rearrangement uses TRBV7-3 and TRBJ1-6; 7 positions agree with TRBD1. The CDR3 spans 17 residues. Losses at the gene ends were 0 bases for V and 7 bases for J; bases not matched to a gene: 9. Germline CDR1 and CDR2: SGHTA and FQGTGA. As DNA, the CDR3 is TGTGCCAGCAGCTTAACTGCCGGGGGGACAGTAAATTCACCCCTCCACTTT. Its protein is CASSLTAGGTVNSPLHF.

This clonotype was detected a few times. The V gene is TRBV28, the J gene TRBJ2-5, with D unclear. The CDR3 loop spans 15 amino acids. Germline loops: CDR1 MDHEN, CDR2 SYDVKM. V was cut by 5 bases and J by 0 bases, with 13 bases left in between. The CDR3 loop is CASSDWQTHQETQYF. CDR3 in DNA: TGTGCCAGCAGTGATTGGCAGACACACCAAGAGACCCAGTACTTC.

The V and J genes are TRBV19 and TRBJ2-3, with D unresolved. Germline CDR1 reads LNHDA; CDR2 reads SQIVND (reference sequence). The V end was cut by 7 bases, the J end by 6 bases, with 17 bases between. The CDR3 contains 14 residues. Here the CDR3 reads CASTFDRQTDTQYF. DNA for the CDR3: TGTGCCAGTACCTTTGACCGACAAACGGATACGCAGTATTTT.